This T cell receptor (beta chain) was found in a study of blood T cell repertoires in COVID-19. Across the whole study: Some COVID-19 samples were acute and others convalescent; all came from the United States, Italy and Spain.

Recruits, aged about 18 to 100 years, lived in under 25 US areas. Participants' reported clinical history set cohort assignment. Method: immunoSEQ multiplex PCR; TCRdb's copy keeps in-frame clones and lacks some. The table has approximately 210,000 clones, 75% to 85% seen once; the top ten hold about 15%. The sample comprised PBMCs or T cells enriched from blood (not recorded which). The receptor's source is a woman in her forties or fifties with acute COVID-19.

The CDR3 nucleotides read TGTGCCAGCAGTTTGCGGGTAACCGGGGAGCTGTTTTTT. Translating gives CASSLRVTGELFF. This chain connects TRBV28 to TRBJ2-2; perhaps TRBD2 as D (5 bases). Trimming pared 3 bases from V and 5 bases from J, leaving 7 bases between. The V gene's germline CDR1 is MDHEN and CDR2 SYDVKM. The CDR3 extends over 13 amino acids.